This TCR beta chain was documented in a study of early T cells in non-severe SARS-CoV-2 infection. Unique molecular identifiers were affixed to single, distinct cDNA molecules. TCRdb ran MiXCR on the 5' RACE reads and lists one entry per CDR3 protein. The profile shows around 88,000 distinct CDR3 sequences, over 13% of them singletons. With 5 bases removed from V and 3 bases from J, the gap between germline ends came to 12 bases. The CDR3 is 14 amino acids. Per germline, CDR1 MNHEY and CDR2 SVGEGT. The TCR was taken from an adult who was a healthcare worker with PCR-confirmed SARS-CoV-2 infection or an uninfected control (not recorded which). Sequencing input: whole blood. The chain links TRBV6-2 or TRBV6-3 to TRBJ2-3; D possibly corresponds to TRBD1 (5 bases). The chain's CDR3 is CASSEQGDTDTQYF. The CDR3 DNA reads TGTGCCAGCAGTGAGCAGGGCGATACAGATACGCAGTATTTT.